A single sample gave rise to the 5 T cell receptor beta chains below, sequenced in a study of technical replicates of blood from a few donors. Clones were read by immunoSEQ multiplex PCR, and TCRdb kept only the in-frame ones, dropping some. The table has about 82,000 clones, 75% to 95% seen once; the top ten hold approximately 0.39%. Material for sequencing was T cells isolated from PBMCs. The receptors stem from a human donor in good health.

V usage is TRBV5-6 and J usage is TRBJ2-7, with D perhaps TRBD1 (6 bases). The V gene lost 2 bases and the J gene lost 3 bases, with 15 bases spanning the gap. The CDR3 runs to 15 residues. Per the germline V gene, CDR1 is SGHDT and CDR2 is YYEEEE. CDR3 sequence: CASSLGDRSFYEQYF. CDR3 nucleotides: TGTGCCAGCAGCTTAGGTGACAGGAGTTTCTACGAGCAGTACTTC.

The chain has TRBV9 and TRBJ2-1, with 7 bases matching TRBD1. Trimming took 4 bases from V and 1 from J; bases not matched to a gene: 8. The CDR3 extends over 16 amino acids. Germline assignment: CDR1 SGDLS and CDR2 YYNGEE. The CDR3 loop reads CASSSRTGLSYNEQFF. In nucleotides, the CDR3 is TGTGCCAGCAGCTCCCGGACAGGCCTATCCTACAATGAGCAGTTCTTC.

This chain links TRBV7-6 with TRBJ2-7, with D perhaps matching TRBD1 (6 bases). V gave up 8 bases and J gave up 5 bases, with 19 bases separating them. This CDR3 spans 14 amino acids. CDR1 and CDR2 from the germline V gene are SGHVS and FNYEAQ. This CDR3 reads CASHHIYRVHEQYF. The CDR3 bases are TGTGCCAGCCACCACATATACAGGGTCCACGAGCAGTACTTC.

J is TRBJ1-5 and V is TRBV9; 9 bases align to TRBD1. Germline V gene lookup returns CDR1 SGDLS and CDR2 YYNGEE. V dropped 3 bases and J dropped 4; count of bases not matched to a gene: 2. The CDR3 has 14 amino acids. The CDR3 reads CASSATGGNQPQHF. CDR3 nucleotide sequence: TGTGCCAGCAGCGCGACAGGGGGTAATCAGCCCCAGCATTTT.

In nucleotides, the CDR3 is TGTGCCAGCAGCAGAACAGCTCAAGAGACCCAGTACTTC. Its protein is CASSRTAQETQYF. V and J are TRBV5-4 and TRBJ2-5; D is unclear. Germline CDR1 reads SGHNT; CDR2 reads YYREEE (reference sequence). Trimming removed 4 bases at V and 2 bases at J, with 9 bases between. The CDR3 totals 13 residues.